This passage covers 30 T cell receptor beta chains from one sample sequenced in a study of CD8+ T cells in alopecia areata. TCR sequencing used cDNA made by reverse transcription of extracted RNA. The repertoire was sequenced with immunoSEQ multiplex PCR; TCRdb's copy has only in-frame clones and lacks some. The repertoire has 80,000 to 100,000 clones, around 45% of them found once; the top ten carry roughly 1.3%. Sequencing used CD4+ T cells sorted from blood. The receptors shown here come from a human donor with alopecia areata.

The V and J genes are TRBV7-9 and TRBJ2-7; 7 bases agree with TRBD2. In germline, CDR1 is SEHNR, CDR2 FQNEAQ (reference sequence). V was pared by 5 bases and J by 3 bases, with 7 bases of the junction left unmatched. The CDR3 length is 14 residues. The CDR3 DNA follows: TGTGCCAGCAGCCTCGGGGGGACCATCTACGAGCAGTACTTC. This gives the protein CASSLGGTIYEQYF.

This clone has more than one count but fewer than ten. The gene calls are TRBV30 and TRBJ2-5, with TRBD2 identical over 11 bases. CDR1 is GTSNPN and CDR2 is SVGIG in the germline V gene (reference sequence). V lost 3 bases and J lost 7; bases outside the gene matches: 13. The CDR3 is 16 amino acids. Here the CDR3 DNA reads TGTGCCTGGAGCGGGTTAGGGACTAGCGGATTGTGGACCCAGTACTTC. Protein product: CAWSGLGTSGLWTQYF.

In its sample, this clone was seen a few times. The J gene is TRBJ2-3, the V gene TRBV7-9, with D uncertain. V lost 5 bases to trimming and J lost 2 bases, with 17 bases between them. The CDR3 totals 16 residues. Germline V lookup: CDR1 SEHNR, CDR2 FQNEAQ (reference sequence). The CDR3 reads CASSPRAGLSTDTQYF. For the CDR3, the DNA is TGTGCCAGCAGCCCTCGCGCCGGCTTATCCACAGATACGCAGTATTTT.

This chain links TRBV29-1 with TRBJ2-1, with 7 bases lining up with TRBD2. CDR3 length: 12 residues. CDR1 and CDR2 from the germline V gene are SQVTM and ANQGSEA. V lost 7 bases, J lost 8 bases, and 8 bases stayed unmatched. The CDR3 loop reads CSGLTSHHEQFF. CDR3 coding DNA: TGCAGCGGACTGACTAGCCATCATGAGCAGTTCTTC.

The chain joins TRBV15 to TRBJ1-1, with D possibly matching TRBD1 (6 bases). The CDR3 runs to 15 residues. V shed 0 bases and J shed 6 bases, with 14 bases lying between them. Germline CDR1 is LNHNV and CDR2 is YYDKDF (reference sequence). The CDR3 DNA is TGTGCCACCAGCAGAGATCAGGGGAATGTCGCTGAAGCTTTCTTT. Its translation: CATSRDQGNVAEAFF.

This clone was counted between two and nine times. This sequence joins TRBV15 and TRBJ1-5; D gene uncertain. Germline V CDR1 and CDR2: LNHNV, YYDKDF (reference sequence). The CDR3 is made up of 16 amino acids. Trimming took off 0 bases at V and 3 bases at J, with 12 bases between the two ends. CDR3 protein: CATSRDGGRPNQPQHF. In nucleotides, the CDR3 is TGTGCCACCAGCAGAGATGGCGGCAGACCCAATCAGCCCCAGCATTTT.

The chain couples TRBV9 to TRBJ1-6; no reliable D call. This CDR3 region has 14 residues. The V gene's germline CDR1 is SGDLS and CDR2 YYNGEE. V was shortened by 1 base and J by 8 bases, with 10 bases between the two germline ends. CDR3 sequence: CASSVYSRDSPLHF. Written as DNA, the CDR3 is TGTGCCAGCAGCGTATACAGTCGAGATTCACCCCTCCACTTT.

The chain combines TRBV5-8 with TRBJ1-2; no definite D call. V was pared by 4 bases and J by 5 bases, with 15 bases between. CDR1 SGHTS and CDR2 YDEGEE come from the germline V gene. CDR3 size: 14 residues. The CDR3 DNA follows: TGTGCCAGCAGCCCCCGATTGATGGATTATGGCTACACCTTC. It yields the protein CASSPRLMDYGYTF.

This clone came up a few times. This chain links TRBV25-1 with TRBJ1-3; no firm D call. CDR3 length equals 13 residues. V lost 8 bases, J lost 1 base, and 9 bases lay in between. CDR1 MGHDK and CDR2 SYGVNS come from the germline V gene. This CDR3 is CASAKPSGNTIYF. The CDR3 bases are TGTGCCAGCGCAAAGCCTTCTGGAAACACCATATATTTT. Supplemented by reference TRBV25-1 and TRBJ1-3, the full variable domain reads EADIYQTPRYLVIGTGKKITLECSQTMGHDKMYWYQQDPGMELHLIHYSYGVNSTEKGDLSSESTVSRIRTEHFPLTLESARPSHTSQYLCASAKPSGNTIYFGEGSWLTVV.

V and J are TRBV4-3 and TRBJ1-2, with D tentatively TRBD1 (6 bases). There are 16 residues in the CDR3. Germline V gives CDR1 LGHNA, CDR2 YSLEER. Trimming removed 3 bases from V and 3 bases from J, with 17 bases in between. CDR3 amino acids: CASSHGGGASDYGYTF. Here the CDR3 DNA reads TGCGCCAGCAGCCACGGTGGGGGGGCCTCGGACTATGGCTACACCTTC.

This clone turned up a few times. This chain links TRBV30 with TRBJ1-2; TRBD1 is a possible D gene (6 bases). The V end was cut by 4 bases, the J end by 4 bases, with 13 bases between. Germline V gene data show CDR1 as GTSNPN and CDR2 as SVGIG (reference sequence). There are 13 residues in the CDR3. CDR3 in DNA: TGTGCCTGGATTCCGGGGGGCACCTATGGCTACACCTTC. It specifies CAWIPGGTYGYTF.

CDR3: CASSFREHTEAFF. CDR3 in DNA: TGTGCCAGCAGTTTTAGGGAACACACTGAAGCTTTCTTT. The chain is built from TRBV27 and TRBJ1-1; D is unclear. V lost 3 bases and J lost 3, with 8 bases in between. The length of the CDR3 is 13 residues. The germline gives CDR1 MNHEY, CDR2 SMNVEV (reference sequence).

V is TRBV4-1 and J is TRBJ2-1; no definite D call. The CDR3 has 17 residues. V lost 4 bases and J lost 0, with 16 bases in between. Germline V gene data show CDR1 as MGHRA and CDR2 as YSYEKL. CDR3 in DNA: TGCGCCAGCAGCCGGGCGTTAGCAGCCAGCTCCTACAATGAGCAGTTCTTC. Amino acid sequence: CASSRALAASSYNEQFF.

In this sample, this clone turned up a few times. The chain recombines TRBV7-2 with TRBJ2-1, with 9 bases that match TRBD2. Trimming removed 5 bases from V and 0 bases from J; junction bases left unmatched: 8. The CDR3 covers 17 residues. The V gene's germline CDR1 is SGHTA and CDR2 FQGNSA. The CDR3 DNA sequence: TGTGCCAGCAGCCTTGGCACTAGCGGGTTCTCCTACAATGAGCAGTTCTTC. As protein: CASSLGTSGFSYNEQFF.

The CDR3 DNA reads TGCAGCGTTGGAGAGCAGACAGCCAAAAACATTCAGTACTTC. Residues: CSVGEQTAKNIQYF. The chain couples TRBV29-1 to TRBJ2-4; D unclear. The CDR3 extends over 14 amino acids. CDR1 SQVTM and CDR2 ANQGSEA come from the germline V gene. Trimming cost V 4 bases and J 0 bases, with 10 bases left between them.

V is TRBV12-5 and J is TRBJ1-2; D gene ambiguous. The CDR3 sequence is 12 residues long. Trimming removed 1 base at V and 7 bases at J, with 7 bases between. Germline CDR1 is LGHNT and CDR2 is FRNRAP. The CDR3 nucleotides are TGTGCTAGTGGTTTGGCCGGAGGTGGCTACACCTTC. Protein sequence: CASGLAGGGYTF.

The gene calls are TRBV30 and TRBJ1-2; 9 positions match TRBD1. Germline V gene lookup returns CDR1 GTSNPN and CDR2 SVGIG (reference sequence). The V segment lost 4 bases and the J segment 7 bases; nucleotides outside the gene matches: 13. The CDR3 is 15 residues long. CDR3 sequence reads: CAWTTGQGGVGGYTF. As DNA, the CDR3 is TGTGCCTGGACCACGGGACAGGGAGGTGTAGGTGGCTACACCTTC.

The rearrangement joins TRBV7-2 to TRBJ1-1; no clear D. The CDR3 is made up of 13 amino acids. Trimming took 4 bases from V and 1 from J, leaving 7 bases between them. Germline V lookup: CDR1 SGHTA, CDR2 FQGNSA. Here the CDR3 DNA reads TGTGCCAGCAGCTCCCAGGCGAACACTGAAGCTTTCTTT. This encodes CASSSQANTEAFF.

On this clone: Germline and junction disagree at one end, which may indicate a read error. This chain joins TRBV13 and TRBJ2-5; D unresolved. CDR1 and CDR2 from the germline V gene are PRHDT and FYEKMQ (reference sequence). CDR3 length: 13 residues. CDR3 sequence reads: CASSFGPQQTQYF. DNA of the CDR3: TGTGCCAGCAGCTTCGGGCCCCAACAGACCCAGTACTTC.

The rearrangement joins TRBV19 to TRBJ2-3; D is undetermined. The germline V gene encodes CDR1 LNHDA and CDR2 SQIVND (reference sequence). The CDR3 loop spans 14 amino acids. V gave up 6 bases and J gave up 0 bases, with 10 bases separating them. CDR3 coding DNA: TGTGCCAGTAGCAGTAGCTGGAGCACAGATACGCAGTATTTT. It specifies CASSSSWSTDTQYF. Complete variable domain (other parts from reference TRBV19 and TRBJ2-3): DGGITQSPKYLFRKEGQNVTLSCEQNLNHDAMYWYRQDPGQGLRLIYYSQIVNDFQKGDIAEGYSVSREKKESFPLTVTSAQKNPTAFYLCASSSSWSTDTQYFGPGTRLTVL.

The CDR3 reads CASSLANGPYEQYF. CDR3 DNA: TGTGCCAGCAGCTTAGCGAACGGTCCCTACGAGCAGTACTTC. The chain recombines TRBV7-9 with TRBJ2-7; D remains unclear. V lost 0 bases and J 2 bases, leaving 8 bases between the germline ends. This CDR3 has 14 residues. Germline assignment: CDR1 SEHNR and CDR2 FQNEAQ (reference sequence).

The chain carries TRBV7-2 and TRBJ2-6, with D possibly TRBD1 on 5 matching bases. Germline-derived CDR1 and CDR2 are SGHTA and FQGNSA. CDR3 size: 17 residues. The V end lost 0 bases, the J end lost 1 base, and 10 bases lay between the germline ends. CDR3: CASSLAGAVSGANVLTF. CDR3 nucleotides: TGTGCCAGCAGCTTAGCAGGGGCCGTTTCTGGGGCCAACGTCCTGACTTTC.

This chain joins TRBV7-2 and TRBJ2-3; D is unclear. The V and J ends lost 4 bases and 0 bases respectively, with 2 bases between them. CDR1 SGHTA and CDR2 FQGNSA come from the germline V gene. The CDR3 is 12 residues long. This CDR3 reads CASSSSTDTQYF. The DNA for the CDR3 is TGTGCCAGCAGCTCGAGCACAGATACGCAGTATTTT.

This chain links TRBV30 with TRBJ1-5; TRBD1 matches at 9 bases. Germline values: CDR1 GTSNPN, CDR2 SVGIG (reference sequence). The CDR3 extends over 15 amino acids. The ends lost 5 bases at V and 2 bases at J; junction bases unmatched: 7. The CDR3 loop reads CAWGTGGLGNQPQHF. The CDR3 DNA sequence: TGTGCCTGGGGTACAGGGGGCCTAGGCAATCAGCCCCAGCATTTT.

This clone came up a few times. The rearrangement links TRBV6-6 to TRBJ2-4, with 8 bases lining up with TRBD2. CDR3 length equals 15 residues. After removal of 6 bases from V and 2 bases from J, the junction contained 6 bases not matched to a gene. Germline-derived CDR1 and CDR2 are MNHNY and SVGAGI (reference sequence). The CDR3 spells CASSGTSGTKNIQYF. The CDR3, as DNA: TGTGCCAGCAGCGGGACTAGTGGGACCAAAAACATTCAGTACTTC.

The DNA for the CDR3 is TGTGCCAGCAGCCACGGACGGACAGGTAGCACTGAAGCTTTCTTT. Translation: CASSHGRTGSTEAFF. The rearrangement uses TRBV4-2 and TRBJ1-1; 7 bases are a match to TRBD1. Germline CDR1 LGHNA, CDR2 YNFKEQ. J gave up 4 bases and V 3 bases, and 8 bases lay outside the gene matches. The CDR3 runs 15 residues.

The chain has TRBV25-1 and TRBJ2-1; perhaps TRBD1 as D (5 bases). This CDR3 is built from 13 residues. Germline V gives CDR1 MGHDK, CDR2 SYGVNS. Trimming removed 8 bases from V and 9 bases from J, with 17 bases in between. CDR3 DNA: TGTGCCAGCGGTTCTGTTAGCAGGGCTGAGCAGTTCTTC. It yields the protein CASGSVSRAEQFF.

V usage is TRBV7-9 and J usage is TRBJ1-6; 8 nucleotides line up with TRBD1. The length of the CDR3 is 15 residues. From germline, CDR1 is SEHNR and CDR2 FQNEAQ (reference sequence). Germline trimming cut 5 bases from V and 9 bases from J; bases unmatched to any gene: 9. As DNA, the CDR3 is TGTGCCAGCAGCCGCTCGACAGGGGCGCCTTCACCCCTCCACTTT. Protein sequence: CASSRSTGAPSPLHF.

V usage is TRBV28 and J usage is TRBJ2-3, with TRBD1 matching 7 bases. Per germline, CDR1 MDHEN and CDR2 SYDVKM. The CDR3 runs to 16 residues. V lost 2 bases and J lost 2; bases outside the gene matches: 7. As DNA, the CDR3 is TGTGCCAGCAGTTTAAGGACAGGCCGTTACACAGATACGCAGTATTTT. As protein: CASSLRTGRYTDTQYF.

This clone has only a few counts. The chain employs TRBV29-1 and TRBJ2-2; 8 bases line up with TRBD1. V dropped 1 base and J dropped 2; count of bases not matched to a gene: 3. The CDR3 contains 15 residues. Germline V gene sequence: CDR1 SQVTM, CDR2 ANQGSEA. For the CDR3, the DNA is TGCAGCGTTGAAGTCGGACAGGGAAACACCGGGGAGCTGTTTTTT. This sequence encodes CSVEVGQGNTGELFF.